The 21 T cell receptor beta chains below were found in one sample sequenced in a study of PD-1 blockade in classical Hodgkin lymphoma. Clones were read by immunoSEQ multiplex PCR, and TCRdb kept only the in-frame ones, dropping some. The sample includes under 45,000 clones, 69% seen only once; the top ten take under 3%. The time point here: cycle 4 day 1 (C4D1), after around six weeks of nivolumab. Each patient's relapse followed autologous stem cell transplantation, and brentuximab vedotin exposure varied. The specimen comprised peripheral blood mononuclear cells (PBMCs), sampled before the fourth cycle of nivolumab. Receptor source: a human donor with classical Hodgkin lymphoma.

This clone has just a few counts. Additional DNA sequences in this sample encode the identical CDR3. The chain links TRBV18 to TRBJ2-1; 8 bases agree with TRBD2. The CDR3 extends over 15 amino acids. J was trimmed by 4 bases and V by 4 bases; bases with no gene match: 6. Germline V gives CDR1 KGHSH, CDR2 LQKENI. The CDR3 nucleotides read TGTGCCAGCTCACTGGCGGGGGGAACTTACAATGAGCAGTTCTTC. Translated, it gives CASSLAGGTYNEQFF.

The chain is built from TRBV9 and TRBJ1-1; 8 bases fit TRBD1. V trimming: 3 bases; J trimming: 3 bases; junction bases outside the gene matches: 10. The CDR3 runs 16 residues. Germline CDR1 reads SGDLS; CDR2 reads YYNGEE. This CDR3 is CASSDRTGLGDTEAFF. The CDR3 DNA reads TGTGCCAGCAGCGACCGGACAGGGCTGGGAGACACTGAAGCTTTCTTT.

This clone was recorded only once. This chain connects TRBV7-9 to TRBJ1-2; the D gene is possibly TRBD1 (6 bases). The length of the CDR3 is 14 residues. With 3 bases removed from V and 2 bases from J, the gap between germline ends came to 10 bases. The germline V gene encodes CDR1 SEHNR and CDR2 FQNEAQ (reference sequence). CDR3 sequence (DNA): TGTGCCAGCAGCTTCGCAGGGGAGAACTATGGCTACACCTTC. It yields the protein CASSFAGENYGYTF.

This chain connects TRBV15 to TRBJ2-7; D is unclear. V was cut by 0 bases and J by 4 bases, with 10 bases left in between. This CDR3 spans 14 amino acids. Germline lookup yields CDR1 LNHNV and CDR2 YYDKDF (reference sequence). The DNA for the CDR3 is TGTGCCACCAGCAGAGATCTAGATCTTTACGAGCAGTACTTC. Amino acid sequence: CATSRDLDLYEQYF.

This chain joins TRBV28 and TRBJ2-1; TRBD2 matches 8 bases. CDR1 is MDHEN, CDR2 SYDVKM, per germline. After removal of 4 bases from V and 4 bases from J, the junction contained 6 bases not matched to a gene. The CDR3 runs to 15 residues. The CDR3 reads CASSSAASGYNEQFF. The CDR3 region has the DNA TGTGCCAGCAGTTCCGCGGCTAGCGGGTACAATGAGCAGTTCTTC. Full variable domain (remainder filled in from reference TRBV28 and TRBJ2-1): DVKVTQSSRYLVKRTGEKVFLECVQDMDHENMFWYRQDPGLGLRLIYFSYDVKMKEKGDIPEGYSVSREKKERFSLILESASTNQTSMYLCASSSAASGYNEQFFGPGTRLTVL.

The chain has TRBV6-5 and TRBJ2-3; 7 bases are a match to TRBD2. The CDR3 extends over 14 amino acids. Germline V gene data show CDR1 as MNHEY and CDR2 as SVGAGI. Unmatched junction bases numbered 12, after V lost 11 bases and J lost 4 bases. This CDR3 is CASFPGGGADTQYF. DNA for the CDR3: TGTGCCTCCTTTCCGGGGGGTGGGGCAGATACGCAGTATTTT.

This chain connects TRBV5-6 to TRBJ1-1; TRBD1 matches at 9 bases. The junction had 11 bases not matched to a gene; V was cut back by 3 bases and J by 11 bases. This CDR3 has 14 residues. In germline, CDR1 is SGHDT, CDR2 YYEEEE. The CDR3 region is CASSWGTGSLYAFF. The CDR3 DNA reads TGTGCCAGCAGCTGGGGGACAGGGAGTCTTTATGCTTTCTTT.

The V and J genes are TRBV7-2 and TRBJ1-1; 7 bases map to TRBD1. The V segment lost 2 bases and the J segment 0 bases; nucleotides outside the gene matches: 9. The V gene's germline CDR1 is SGHTA and CDR2 FQGNSA. The CDR3 has 17 amino acids. The CDR3, as DNA: TGTGCCAGCAGCTTAAGTCAGGGGGTGGCGGTGAACACTGAAGCTTTCTTT. Protein product: CASSLSQGVAVNTEAFF.

The rearrangement links TRBV23-1 to TRBJ1-1; TRBD1 might be the D (6 bases). TRBV23-1 is assigned to the ORF class and has an uncertain function. The CDR3 has 14 amino acids. V dropped 4 bases and J dropped 3 bases, with 12 bases sitting between them. CDR3 amino acids: CASSLMHRDTEAFF. As DNA, the CDR3 is TGCGCCAGCAGTCTAATGCACAGGGACACTGAAGCTTTCTTT.

The V gene is TRBV7-6, the J gene TRBJ2-2; D is undetermined. This CDR3 spans 15 amino acids. Looked up from germline, CDR1 is SGHVS and CDR2 is FNYEAQ. V lost 3 bases to trimming and J lost 0 bases, with 8 bases between them. CDR3 sequence reads: CASSLKTPNTGELFF. The CDR3 DNA follows: TGTGCCAGCAGCTTGAAGACACCGAACACCGGGGAGCTGTTTTTT.

This clone was seen more than once but under ten times. The J gene is TRBJ2-1, the V gene TRBV6-5; 7 bases line up with TRBD2. V gave up 6 bases and J gave up 9 bases; unmatched junction bases: 14. Germline loops: CDR1 MNHEY, CDR2 SVGAGI. This CDR3 contains 15 residues. The CDR3 region has the DNA TGTGCCAGCAGCCCCGGGACTAACTTGGGGGGTGAGCAGTTCTTC. This translates into CASSPGTNLGGEQFF.

At least ten counts were recorded for this clone. The V and J genes are TRBV28 and TRBJ2-7; possibly TRBD1 for D (6 bases). CDR3 length: 17 residues. Deletions cut 3 bases from V and 0 bases from J, with 18 bases between. Germline V gives CDR1 MDHEN, CDR2 SYDVKM. CDR3 amino acids: CASSFPRTGYNSYEQYF. The CDR3 DNA reads TGTGCCAGCAGTTTCCCCCGCACAGGGTACAACTCCTACGAGCAGTACTTC.

V usage is TRBV5-5 and J usage is TRBJ2-1; D is unclear. This CDR3 has 13 amino acids. Trimming removed 3 bases at V and 4 bases at J, with 8 bases between. The germline gives CDR1 SGHKS, CDR2 YYEKEE (reference sequence). The CDR3 DNA reads TGTGCCAGCAGCTGGGCCCATTACAATGAGCAGTTCTTC. Its protein is CASSWAHYNEQFF.

On this clone itself: The germline gene is not matched at one end of the junction; a read error may be the cause. V gene TRBV6-6 combines with J gene TRBJ2-7; 7 nucleotides match TRBD1. Germline V lookup: CDR1 MNHNY, CDR2 SVGAGI (reference sequence). The CDR3 length is 14 residues. The CDR3 protein is CMATEDRVSVEQYF. CDR3 sequence (DNA): TGCATGGCCACGGAAGACAGGGTGAGCGTCGAGCAGTACTTC.

Comment on this clone: One end of the junction is discordant with germline, which a read error may explain. The J gene is TRBJ2-7, the V gene TRBV11-2; the D is unclear. This CDR3 contains 14 residues. The germline V gene has CDR1 SGHAT and CDR2 FQNNGV. The CDR3 loop reads CASSLETFTYGQYF. Written as DNA, the CDR3 is TGTGCCAGCAGCTTAGAGACATTCACCTACGGGCAGTACTTC.

The rearrangement joins TRBV4-1 to TRBJ2-2, with D unclear. CDR3 length: 15 residues. V lost 4 bases and J 3 bases, leaving 12 bases between the germline ends. Germline lookup yields CDR1 MGHRA and CDR2 YSYEKL. The CDR3 region is CASSRTDADTGELFF. The DNA for the CDR3 is TGCGCCAGCAGCCGAACAGACGCGGACACCGGGGAGCTGTTTTTT.

J is TRBJ2-1 and V is TRBV28, with a weak D call TRBD1 (5 bases). Germline lookup yields CDR1 MDHEN and CDR2 SYDVKM. V was pared by 5 bases and J by 5 bases, with 19 bases between. The CDR3 is 16 residues long. The chain's CDR3 is CASSPVDSRLNNEQFF. The CDR3, as DNA: TGTGCCAGCAGTCCCGTAGACAGTCGCCTTAACAATGAGCAGTTCTTC.

This rearrangement joins TRBV27 to TRBJ1-5, with D maybe TRBD1 (5 bases). CDR1 is MNHEY, CDR2 SMNVEV, per germline (reference sequence). The V and J ends lost 5 bases and 4 bases respectively, with 12 bases between them. This CDR3 comprises 14 residues. DNA of the CDR3: TGTGCCAGCAGTCCCGGGACCAGAAATCAGCCCCAGCATTTT. As protein: CASSPGTRNQPQHF.

The chain carries TRBV2 and TRBJ2-7; perhaps TRBD2 as D (5 bases). The V gene's germline CDR1 is SNHLY and CDR2 FYNNEI. The CDR3 loop spans 16 amino acids. V gave up 5 bases and J gave up 0 bases, with 17 bases separating them. CDR3 sequence (DNA): TGTGCCAGCAGTTACATGAGCGGAGCCTACTCCTACGAGCAGTACTTC. As protein: CASSYMSGAYSYEQYF.

The V and J genes are TRBV2 and TRBJ2-3; the D gene could be TRBD1 or TRBD2 (5 bases each). The germline CDR1 and CDR2 sequences are SNHLY and FYNNEI. The ends were cut back, 8 bases at V and 2 bases at J, with 11 bases in the middle. The CDR3 runs 13 residues. The CDR3 DNA reads TGTGCCAGCGCCATCGGGGCCACAGATACGCAGTATTTT. Its protein product is CASAIGATDTQYF.

The genes are TRBV5-1 and TRBJ2-2; a possible D gene is TRBD1 (5 bases). V gave up 2 bases and J gave up 3 bases, with 8 bases separating them. Germline V gene data show CDR1 as SGHRS and CDR2 as YFSETQ. This CDR3 contains 14 residues. CDR3 sequence (DNA): TGCGCCAGCAGCTTAACAGGTGACACCGGGGAGCTGTTTTTT. Protein product: CASSLTGDTGELFF.